Each of the 16 T cell receptor beta chains below was sequenced from the same sample in a study of blood T cell repertoires in COVID-19. Sequencing used immunoSEQ multiplex PCR; TCRdb keeps in-frame clones, though not all of them. The sample holds more than 300,000 clones, 85% to 90% seen once. The sequenced sample was PBMCs or T cells enriched from blood (not recorded which). The receptors were sampled from a woman aged 25 to 39 who had recovered from COVID-19.

The rearrangement links TRBV11-2 to TRBJ1-2; TRBD1 agrees at 9 bases. Germline V lookup: CDR1 SGHAT, CDR2 FQNNGV. The CDR3 runs to 13 residues. J gave up 8 bases and V 5 bases, and 6 bases lay outside the gene matches. The CDR3 DNA is TGTGCCAGCAGCCAGGACAGGGGAGGAGGCTACACCTTC. As protein: CASSQDRGGGYTF.

Notes on this clone: Distinct nucleotide sequences in the sample also encode this CDR3. The rearrangement links TRBV9 to TRBJ1-5; 9 positions match TRBD1. CDR3 length: 14 residues. V shed 4 bases, J shed 7 bases, and the junction held 6 bases outside the gene matches. Per the germline V gene, CDR1 is SGDLS and CDR2 is YYNGEE. This CDR3 reads CASSSTGGRQPQHF. In DNA, the CDR3 is TGTGCCAGCAGCTCAACAGGGGGCCGCCAGCCCCAGCATTTT.

In its sample, this clone was seen once. The rearrangement links TRBV15 to TRBJ2-5, with D perhaps TRBD1 (5 bases). V lost 0 bases, J lost 2 bases, and 10 bases lay in between. The CDR3 length is 15 residues. Per germline, CDR1 LNHNV and CDR2 YYDKDF (reference sequence). The CDR3 coding sequence is TGTGCCACCAGCAGAGATTTGGGGCCTCAAGAGACCCAGTACTTC. It encodes CATSRDLGPQETQYF.

The CDR3 sequence: CASSLWLGETQYF. CDR3 nucleotide sequence: TGTGCCAGCAGCTTGTGGCTCGGGGAGACCCAGTACTTC. The chain employs TRBV5-6 and TRBJ2-5; D call uncertain. CDR1 and CDR2 (germline): SGHDT, YYEEEE. CDR3 length: 13 amino acids. The germline V and J ends were trimmed by 1 base and 5 bases, with 9 bases remaining between them.

The gene calls are TRBV4-1 and TRBJ2-1; D not certain. Trimming took off 6 bases at V and 6 bases at J, with 12 bases between the two ends. The germline gives CDR1 MGHRA, CDR2 YSYEKL. CDR3 size: 13 residues. The CDR3 DNA is TGCGCCAGCAGGTCAACCTCGGGCAATGAGCAGTTCTTC. It encodes CASRSTSGNEQFF.

This chain uses TRBV6-5 with TRBJ2-2; the D is unclear. Germline CDR1 reads MNHEY; CDR2 reads SVGAGI. Trimming pared 5 bases from V and 4 bases from J, leaving 5 bases between. CDR3 length: 12 amino acids. The DNA for the CDR3 is TGTGCCAGCAGTCGGAGCACCGGGGAGCTGTTTTTT. It specifies CASSRSTGELFF.

The V and J genes are TRBV10-1 and TRBJ1-2; D gene ambiguous. This CDR3 is 13 amino acids long. Trimming pared 2 bases from V and 4 bases from J, leaving 8 bases between. Looked up from germline, CDR1 is WNHNN and CDR2 is SYGVQD (reference sequence). CDR3 protein: CASSEGRTYGYTF. For the CDR3, the DNA is TGCGCCAGCAGTGAGGGCCGTACCTATGGCTACACCTTC.

The J gene is TRBJ2-1, the V gene TRBV28, with 8 bases fitting TRBD2. V was pared by 1 base and J by 1 base, with 3 bases of the junction left unmatched. The CDR3 runs to 16 residues. Germline assignment: CDR1 MDHEN and CDR2 SYDVKM. The CDR3 here is CASSLLGTRSYNEQFF. The CDR3 coding sequence is TGTGCCAGCAGTTTATTAGGGACTAGGTCCTACAATGAGCAGTTCTTC.

The rearrangement uses TRBV18 and TRBJ2-4, with D possibly being TRBD1 (6 bases). This CDR3 contains 16 residues. The V end was cut by 5 bases, the J end by 15 bases, with 29 bases between. Looked up from germline, CDR1 is KGHSH and CDR2 is LQKENI. The CDR3 sequence: CASSGFTGTPTPPAYF. In nucleotides, the CDR3 is TGTGCCAGCTCAGGCTTTACCGGGACACCAACTCCCCCAGCGTACTTC.

V is TRBV29-1 and J is TRBJ1-2; D gene uncertain. Germline V gene lookup returns CDR1 SQVTM and CDR2 ANQGSEA. V shed 3 bases and J shed 0 bases, with 11 bases lying between them. The CDR3 consists of 14 residues. The CDR3 DNA reads as TGCAGCGTTGACAGAAGGAGCACTAACTATGGCTACACCTTC. Protein product: CSVDRRSTNYGYTF.

The chain recombines TRBV2 with TRBJ1-2, with a possible D match to TRBD1 (6 bases). The CDR3 consists of 16 residues. V shed 0 bases and J shed 7 bases, with 18 bases lying between them. Germline loops: CDR1 SNHLY, CDR2 FYNNEI. CDR3 region: CASSEALGHFFGGYTF. The CDR3 nucleotides are TGTGCCAGCAGTGAAGCGCTGGGACACTTCTTTGGTGGCTACACCTTC.

The chain couples TRBV18 to TRBJ1-2, with TRBD1 as a possible D gene (5 bases). V was pared by 3 bases and J by 6 bases, with 11 bases between. Germline V CDR1 and CDR2: KGHSH, LQKENI. The CDR3 totals 13 residues. CDR3 nucleotide sequence: TGTGCCAGCTCACCCCAGGGTGACAATGGCTACACCTTC. It codes for CASSPQGDNGYTF.

This clone appeared a few times. The chain has TRBV2 and TRBJ2-1; TRBD1 might be the D (6 bases). The ends were cut back, 4 bases at V and 4 bases at J, with 17 bases in the middle. There are 16 residues in the CDR3. The germline V gene encodes CDR1 SNHLY and CDR2 FYNNEI. CDR3 in DNA: TGTGCCAGCAGTGGATTAGGGGGACACCCATACAATGAGCAGTTCTTC. It is translated as CASSGLGGHPYNEQFF.

V is TRBV18 and J is TRBJ1-2; TRBD1 is a possible D gene (5 bases). With 1 base removed from V and 6 bases from J, the gap between germline ends came to 9 bases. Per the germline V gene, CDR1 is KGHSH and CDR2 is LQKENI. The CDR3 is 13 amino acids. CDR3 coding DNA: TGTGCCAGCTCACCACAGGGGATCGATGGCTACACCTTC. Translated, it gives CASSPQGIDGYTF.

This chain connects TRBV6-1 to TRBJ2-1, with TRBD2 identical over 12 bases. Trimming took 2 bases from V and 7 from J; bases not matched to a gene: 6. Germline V lookup: CDR1 MNHNS, CDR2 SASEGT. CDR3 length: 16 amino acids. The CDR3 sequence: CASSEIGLAGGNEQFF. The CDR3, as DNA: TGTGCCAGCAGTGAAATTGGGCTAGCGGGAGGGAATGAGCAGTTCTTC.

A single count supports this clone. The V and J genes are TRBV29-1 and TRBJ1-2; no clear D gene. In germline, CDR1 is SQVTM, CDR2 ANQGSEA. V gave up 5 bases and J gave up 7 bases, with 11 bases separating them. This CDR3 is 11 amino acids long. In DNA, the CDR3 is TGCAGCGTTCCTAGAAGCTCTGGCTACACCTTC. It codes for CSVPRSSGYTF.